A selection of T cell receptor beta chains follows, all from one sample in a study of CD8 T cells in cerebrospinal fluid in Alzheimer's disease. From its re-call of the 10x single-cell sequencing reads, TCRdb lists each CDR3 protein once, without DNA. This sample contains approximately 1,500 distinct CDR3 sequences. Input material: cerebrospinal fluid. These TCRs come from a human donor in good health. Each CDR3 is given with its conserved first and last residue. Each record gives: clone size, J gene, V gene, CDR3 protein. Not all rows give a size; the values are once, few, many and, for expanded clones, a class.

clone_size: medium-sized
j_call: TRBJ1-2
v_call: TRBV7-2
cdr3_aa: CASSYPGQGGYGYTF

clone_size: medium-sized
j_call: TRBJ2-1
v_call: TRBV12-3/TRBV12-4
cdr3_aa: CASSLGAGRNEQFF

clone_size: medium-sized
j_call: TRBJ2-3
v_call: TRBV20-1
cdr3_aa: CSARAASVSQYF

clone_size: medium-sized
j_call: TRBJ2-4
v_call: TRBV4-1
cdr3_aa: CASSQENGLAKNIQYF

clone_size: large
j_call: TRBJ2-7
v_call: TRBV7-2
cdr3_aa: CASSLARGNYEQYF

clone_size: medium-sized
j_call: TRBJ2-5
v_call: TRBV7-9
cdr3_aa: CASSFLEGGFETQYF

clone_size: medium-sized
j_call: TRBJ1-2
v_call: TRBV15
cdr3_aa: CATSRTGQGPYGYTF

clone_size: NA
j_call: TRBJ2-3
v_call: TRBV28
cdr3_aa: CASSLPWVRERTDTQYF

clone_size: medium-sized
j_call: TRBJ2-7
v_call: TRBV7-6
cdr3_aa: CASSLGSGAYEQYF

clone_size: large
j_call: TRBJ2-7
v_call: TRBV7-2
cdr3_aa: CASSFTSGDYEQYF

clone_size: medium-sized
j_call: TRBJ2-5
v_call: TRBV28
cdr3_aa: CASSLFASGNQETQYF

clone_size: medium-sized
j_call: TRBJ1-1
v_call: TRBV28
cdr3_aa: CASSLFAGVEAFF

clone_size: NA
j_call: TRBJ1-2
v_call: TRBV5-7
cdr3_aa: CASSDDWDYGYTF

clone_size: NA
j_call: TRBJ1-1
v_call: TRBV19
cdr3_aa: CASSMGRVRGANTEAFF

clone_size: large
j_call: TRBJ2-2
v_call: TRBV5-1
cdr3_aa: CASSWAPQGANTGELFF